The 8 T cell receptor beta chains reported below all come from one sample, sequenced in a study of human T cells and chemical hapten exposure. TCRdb ran MiXCR on the RACE reads and lists one entry per CDR3 protein. The table shows around 75,000 distinct CDR3 sequences, with about an eighth occurring only once. Time point meaning: patch test 1, 2 weeks after DPC sensitization. Treatment meaning: therapeutic diphenylcyclopropenone sensitization with weekly scalp DPC. Sequences were derived from whole blood, sampled in connection with sensitization to the hapten diphenylcyclopropenone (DPC). The receptors here all came from a woman aged 55-69 years with alopecia areata. Some clones in this sample may be carry-over from other donors' samples.

The table lists this clonotype with many counts. V and J are TRBV20-1 and TRBJ1-3, with D uncertain. The V end was cut by 2 bases, the J end by 0 bases, with 8 bases between. Germline V gives CDR1 DFQATT, CDR2 SNEGSKA (reference sequence). CDR3 length: 14 amino acids. CDR3 in amino acids: CSARQSGSGNTIYF. The CDR3 nucleotides are TGCAGTGCTAGACAATCCGGCTCTGGAAACACCATATATTTT.

This clonotype has just a few counts. The chain carries TRBV7-6 and TRBJ2-7; TRBD1 might be the D (6 bases). The V gene's germline CDR1 is SGHVS and CDR2 FNYEAQ. Trimming removed 2 bases at V and 2 bases at J, with 28 bases between. This CDR3 region has 20 residues. The CDR3 DNA is TGTGCCAGCAGCTTAATCGGCCCTCATAAAAACAGGGATGGACCCTACGAGCAGTACTTC. Residues: CASSLIGPHKNRDGPYEQYF.

At least ten counts were recorded for this clonotype. The chain uses TRBV6-2 or TRBV6-3 and TRBJ2-3; maybe TRBD1 (5 bases). Per germline, CDR1 MNHEY and CDR2 SVGEGT. V shed 6 bases and J shed 4 bases, with 14 bases lying between them. The CDR3 runs 14 residues. The CDR3 bases are TGTGCCAGCAGCCTTCAGGGCCCGCCAGATACGCAGTATTTT. Protein: CASSLQGPPDTQYF.

This clonotype was counted many times. The V gene is TRBV29-1, the J gene TRBJ1-2; TRBD1 is a possible D gene (5 bases). CDR1 and CDR2 from the germline V gene are SQVTM and ANQGSEA. The CDR3 loop spans 12 amino acids. V lost 3 bases and J lost 6, with 11 bases in between. CDR3 amino acids: CSVDKGSDGYTF. As DNA, the CDR3 is TGCAGCGTTGACAAGGGGTCGGATGGCTACACCTTC.

This clonotype appeared many times. The J gene is TRBJ2-3, the V gene TRBV5-1; D gene ambiguous. Per germline, CDR1 SGHRS and CDR2 YFSETQ. The length of the CDR3 is 13 residues. Trimming left V 0 bases short and J 0 bases short, with 2 bases between. The CDR3 reads CASSLGSTDTQYF. The CDR3 DNA is TGCGCCAGCAGCTTGGGAAGCACAGATACGCAGTATTTT.

This clonotype has a count of ten or more. V and J are TRBV5-1 and TRBJ2-3; TRBD2 matches 7 bases. Germline assignment: CDR1 SGHRS and CDR2 YFSETQ. The CDR3 has 14 amino acids. Trimming cost V 5 bases and J 6 bases; bases outside gene matches: 9. The CDR3 loop is CASSLAELRDTQYF. The CDR3 DNA reads TGCGCCAGCAGTCTAGCGGAACTTCGGGATACGCAGTATTTT.

Many counts were recorded for this clonotype. The chain combines TRBV11-2 with TRBJ2-1; 13 bases are shared with TRBD2. J lost 4 bases, V lost 6 bases, and 6 bases had no gene match. In germline, CDR1 is SGHAT, CDR2 FQNNGV. CDR3 length equals 16 residues. This CDR3 reads CASSLTSGGPYNEQFF. The CDR3 DNA reads as TGTGCCAGCAGTTTGACTAGCGGGGGGCCATACAATGAGCAGTTCTTC.

This clonotype was detected many times. The chain has TRBV20-1 and TRBJ2-5, with D unresolved. The germline V and J ends were trimmed by 6 bases and 3 bases, with 11 bases remaining between them. CDR1 DFQATT and CDR2 SNEGSKA come from the germline V gene (reference sequence). The CDR3 consists of 12 residues. The CDR3 DNA sequence: TGCAGTGCCGGGCGGAGAGAAGAGACCCAGTACTTC. It encodes CSAGRREETQYF.